The 28 T cell receptor beta chains listed next were all sequenced from one sample in a study of blood T cell repertoires in COVID-19. Sequenced by immunoSEQ multiplex PCR; TCRdb stores in-frame clones only, minus some. The sample lists about 110,000 clones, about 85% occurring once. Sequenced sample: peripheral blood. The receptors were gathered from a human donor in a cohort sampled during active COVID-19.

V and J are TRBV6-5 and TRBJ2-5, with 11 bases aligning to TRBD1. Germline V gene sequence: CDR1 MNHEY, CDR2 SVGAGI. This CDR3 comprises 14 residues. Trimming cost V 6 bases and J 5 bases; bases outside gene matches: 5. The CDR3 is CASRQGQGVETQYF. As DNA, the CDR3 is TGTGCCAGCAGGCAGGGACAGGGGGTCGAGACCCAGTACTTC.

V gene TRBV7-2 combines with J gene TRBJ2-1; the match to TRBD2 covers 9 bases. Per the germline V gene, CDR1 is SGHTA and CDR2 is FQGNSA. The CDR3 extends over 18 amino acids. The ends lost 3 bases at V and 0 bases at J; junction bases unmatched: 9. The CDR3 spells CASSFPSSGDYSYNEQFF. The CDR3 DNA is TGTGCCAGCAGCTTCCCCTCTAGCGGGGATTACTCCTACAATGAGCAGTTCTTC.

The chain joins TRBV5-1 to TRBJ2-7; 8 positions agree with TRBD2. CDR1 is SGHRS, CDR2 YFSETQ, per germline. This CDR3 is built from 17 residues. The ends lost 2 bases at V and 0 bases at J; junction bases unmatched: 10. As DNA, the CDR3 is TGCGCCAGCAGCTTAGCCTACGGGGGGGCGAACTCCTACGAGCAGTACTTC. Protein: CASSLAYGGANSYEQYF.

This clone turned up a few times. The V gene is TRBV2, the J gene TRBJ1-2; no reliable D call. Germline V gives CDR1 SNHLY, CDR2 FYNNEI. The V and J ends lost 2 bases and 5 bases respectively, with 15 bases between them. The CDR3 extends over 15 amino acids. The CDR3 loop is CASSESWQVGYGYTF. In DNA form, the CDR3 reads TGTGCCAGCAGTGAAAGCTGGCAGGTTGGGTATGGCTACACCTTC.

This chain joins TRBV27 and TRBJ1-1; no clear D. This CDR3 contains 13 residues. Trimming shortened V by 6 bases and J by 0 bases, and 8 bases separated the two germline ends. Germline assignment: CDR1 MNHEY and CDR2 SMNVEV (reference sequence). CDR3 nucleotide sequence: TGTGCCAGCAGGGCAGATTTGAACACTGAAGCTTTCTTT. It codes for CASRADLNTEAFF.

With respect to this clone: One junction end does not reproduce the germline sequence, and a read error may be involved. The genes are TRBV5-6 and TRBJ1-2; 8 bases agree with TRBD1. Germline values: CDR1 SGHDT, CDR2 YYEEEE. The CDR3 runs to 12 residues. The DNA of the CDR3 is TGTGCCAGCAATCGCAGCCCAGGGGGCCCTCGATTC. It is translated as CASNRSPGGPRF.

The CDR3 sequence: CASSQDPGPNLYEQYF. The DNA for the CDR3 is TGCGCCAGCAGCCAAGATCCAGGGCCCAACCTCTACGAGCAGTACTTC. The chain is built from TRBV4-1 and TRBJ2-7, with D tentatively TRBD1 (5 bases). The CDR3 totals 16 residues. The germline gives CDR1 MGHRA, CDR2 YSYEKL. Trimming pared 0 bases from V and 3 bases from J, leaving 15 bases between.

The chain combines TRBV7-2 with TRBJ1-2; D is perhaps TRBD1 (5 bases). V lost 2 bases and J 0 bases, leaving 7 bases between the germline ends. Germline V gives CDR1 SGHTA, CDR2 FQGNSA. The CDR3 spans 14 residues. This CDR3 reads CASSLRQTNYGYTF. The CDR3 bases are TGTGCCAGCAGCTTAAGACAGACTAACTATGGCTACACCTTC.

This clone was seen a handful of times. Other DNA sequences in the same sample also yield this CDR3. The rearrangement links TRBV7-9 to TRBJ1-4; 8 bases map to TRBD1. The CDR3 extends over 14 amino acids. In germline, CDR1 is SEHNR, CDR2 FQNEAQ (reference sequence). V was pared by 5 bases and J by 8 bases, with 7 bases of the junction left unmatched. The CDR3 loop reads CASSLGQGGEKLFF. The CDR3 DNA reads TGTGCCAGCAGCCTCGGACAGGGCGGCGAAAAACTGTTTTTT.

This rearrangement joins TRBV5-6 to TRBJ1-2, with no clear D. This CDR3 is built from 15 residues. V gave up 0 bases and J gave up 6 bases, with 15 bases separating them. Per the germline V gene, CDR1 is SGHDT and CDR2 is YYEEEE. The CDR3 nucleotides are TGTGCCAGCAGCTTGGTCCCCGGCGGTGGCGATGGCTACACCTTC. Protein product: CASSLVPGGGDGYTF.

The rearrangement links TRBV3-1 (or the pseudogene TRBV3-2) to TRBJ2-3, with D unresolved. This CDR3 is 14 amino acids long. Germline V lookup: CDR1 LGHDT, CDR2 YNNKEL (reference sequence). Trimming shortened V by 2 bases and J by 3 bases, and 9 bases separated the two germline ends. This CDR3 reads CASSQRQSTDTQYF. As DNA, the CDR3 is TGTGCCAGCAGCCAACGTCAGTCGACAGATACGCAGTATTTT.

This clone was seen more than once but under ten times. V gene TRBV10-1 combines with J gene TRBJ2-1; a weak D match, TRBD1 (5 bases). Germline V gene data show CDR1 as WNHNN and CDR2 as SYGVQD (reference sequence). Trimming left V 3 bases short and J 6 bases short, with 12 bases between. The CDR3 is 14 residues long. The CDR3 is CASSDGAGLNEQFF. In DNA form, the CDR3 reads TGCGCCAGCAGTGATGGAGCAGGGCTCAATGAGCAGTTCTTC.

The rearrangement joins TRBV23-1 to TRBJ2-7, with a tentative D call TRBD1 (5 bases). TRBV23-1 is an ORF for which the function is uncertain. V dropped 4 bases and J dropped 3 bases, with 25 bases sitting between them. This CDR3 is 18 amino acids long. DNA of the CDR3: TGCGCCAGCAGTCTCCCCCAGGGCGAAACTGAGGTGGGCTACGAGCAGTACTTC. Encoded protein: CASSLPQGETEVGYEQYF.

The V gene is TRBV14, the J gene TRBJ2-3, with D perhaps TRBD1 (6 bases). The germline V gene encodes CDR1 SGHDN and CDR2 FVKESK. The CDR3 is 18 amino acids. V dropped 4 bases and J dropped 2 bases, with 22 bases sitting between them. The CDR3 DNA reads as TGTGCCAGCAGCCTTACCGCTACAGGGTATTTCTTCACAGATACGCAGTATTTT. Its translation: CASSLTATGYFFTDTQYF.

This clone was picked up a small number of times. This chain joins TRBV7-8 and TRBJ1-2, with TRBD1 matching over 12 bases. This CDR3 contains 15 residues. With V trimmed by 5 bases and J by 7 bases, 8 bases remained unmatched. Germline assignment: CDR1 SGHVS and CDR2 FQNEAQ. The CDR3 is CASSPTPGQGAGYTF. The CDR3 region has the DNA TGTGCCAGCAGCCCAACCCCGGGACAGGGGGCTGGCTACACCTTC.

Here the CDR3 reads CAISPDRAINQPQHF. CDR3 nucleotides: TGTGCCATCAGCCCCGACAGGGCGATCAATCAGCCCCAGCATTTT. This chain uses TRBV10-3 with TRBJ1-5, with 7 positions matching TRBD1. Germline V CDR1 and CDR2: ENHRY, SYGVKD. The CDR3 has 15 amino acids. The ends lost 6 bases at V and 3 bases at J; junction bases unmatched: 8.

The genes are TRBV2 and TRBJ1-1; 7 bases are shared with TRBD1. Germline values: CDR1 SNHLY, CDR2 FYNNEI. V dropped 6 bases and J dropped 1; count of bases not matched to a gene: 8. The CDR3 is made up of 15 amino acids. The CDR3 protein is CASSLDRVGNTEAFF. In nucleotides, the CDR3 is TGTGCCAGCAGCCTTGACAGGGTGGGGAACACTGAAGCTTTCTTT.

This clone was found a few times. The rearrangement uses TRBV27 and TRBJ2-7; TRBD1 matches at 9 bases. Germline V gene sequence: CDR1 MNHEY, CDR2 SMNVEV (reference sequence). V gave up 5 bases and J gave up 3 bases; unmatched junction bases: 2. The CDR3 length is 13 residues. This CDR3 is CASSQDRGYEQYF. The CDR3, as DNA: TGTGCCAGCAGTCAGGACAGGGGCTACGAGCAGTACTTC.

The chain carries TRBV5-6 and TRBJ2-7, with 9 bases lining up with TRBD1. The CDR3 is 17 residues long. The J segment lost 2 bases and the V segment lost 3 bases, leaving 12 bases of the junction unmatched. The germline V gene encodes CDR1 SGHDT and CDR2 YYEEEE. The CDR3 spells CASSSSYRDRVPYEQYF. CDR3 coding DNA: TGTGCCAGCAGCTCGAGCTACCGGGACAGGGTCCCCTACGAGCAGTACTTC.

This chain joins TRBV5-4 and TRBJ1-3; D might be TRBD1 (6 bases). The V end was cut by 0 bases, the J end by 0 bases, with 10 bases between. Germline CDR1 reads SGHNT; CDR2 reads YYREEE (reference sequence). The CDR3 covers 16 residues. The CDR3: CASSLVQGHSGNTIYF. CDR3 bases: TGTGCCAGCAGCTTGGTGCAGGGGCACTCTGGAAACACCATATATTTT. Supplemented by reference TRBV5-4 and TRBJ1-3, the full variable domain reads ETGVTQSPTHLIKTRGQQVTLRCSSQSGHNTVSWYQQALGQGPQFIFQYYREEENGRGNFPPRFSGLQFPNYSSELNVNALELDDSALYLCASSLVQGHSGNTIYFGEGSWLTVV.

This chain links TRBV5-4 with TRBJ1-2; maybe TRBD1 (5 bases). The CDR3 extends over 15 amino acids. V lost 2 bases to trimming and J lost 8 bases, with 19 bases between them. Germline values: CDR1 SGHNT, CDR2 YYREEE (reference sequence). The DNA of the CDR3 is TGTGCCAGCAGCTTAGCTAAGACAAGAACAGGCGGCTACACCTTC. This sequence encodes CASSLAKTRTGGYTF.

The chain joins TRBV7-2 to TRBJ1-3; TRBD1 matches 7 bases. With 1 base clipped from V and 3 bases from J, the junction kept 3 bases outside the gene matches. CDR1 SGHTA and CDR2 FQGNSA come from the germline V gene. This CDR3 has 15 residues. In DNA form, the CDR3 reads TGTGCCAGCAGCTTAGGGACAGGCCGTGGAAACACCATATATTTT. Encoded protein: CASSLGTGRGNTIYF.

The chain uses TRBV10-1 and TRBJ1-1; TRBD1 matches at 7 bases. The germline V gene encodes CDR1 WNHNN and CDR2 SYGVQD (reference sequence). The CDR3 is 16 residues long. Trimming removed 3 bases from V and 1 base from J; junction bases left unmatched: 8. The CDR3 DNA sequence: TGCGCCAGCAGTGATTACCGGACAGGACCGAACACTGAAGCTTTCTTT. Translating gives CASSDYRTGPNTEAFF.

V is TRBV29-1 and J is TRBJ2-1; the match to TRBD2 covers 8 bases. This CDR3 region has 13 residues. The germline V gene encodes CDR1 SQVTM and CDR2 ANQGSEA. V dropped 3 bases and J dropped 6; count of bases not matched to a gene: 4. CDR3 nucleotides: TGCAGCGTTGACCCCCTAGCGGGCAATGAGCAGTTCTTC. This encodes CSVDPLAGNEQFF.

The genes are TRBV7-3 and TRBJ2-3, with a weak D call TRBD2 (6 bases). V was clipped by 2 bases and J by 3 bases, with 12 bases between them. CDR3 length: 15 residues. Germline assignment: CDR1 SGHTA and CDR2 FQGTGA. The CDR3 protein is CASSLGAGKTDTQYF. CDR3 DNA sequence: TGTGCCAGCAGCTTAGGGGCGGGGAAAACAGATACGCAGTATTTT.

This clone appeared once. The V call is TRBV7-9, the J call TRBJ1-2; the D gene is possibly TRBD1 (6 bases). Germline V gives CDR1 SEHNR, CDR2 FQNEAQ (reference sequence). This CDR3 has 14 residues. The germline V and J ends were trimmed by 7 bases and 8 bases, with 20 bases remaining between them. The DNA of the CDR3 is TGTGCCAGCAACCCGATGGGGGCTAGGTTAGGCTACACCTTC. It specifies CASNPMGARLGYTF. The full variable domain, its missing parts supplied by reference TRBV7-9 and TRBJ1-2, is DTGVSQNPRHKITKRGQNVTFRCDPISEHNRLYWYRQTLGQGPEFLTYFQNEAQLEKSRLLSDRFSAERPKGSFSTLEIQRTEQGDSAMYLCASNPMGARLGYTFGSGTRLTVV.

A single count supports this clone. CDR3 sequence: CASSLGQVTQYF. The CDR3 region has the DNA TGTGCCAGCAGCCTCGGACAGGTCACCCAGTACTTC. This chain uses TRBV12-3 or TRBV12-4 with TRBJ2-5; 7 bases match TRBD1. CDR3 length: 12 amino acids. J gave up 8 bases and V 6 bases, and 6 bases lay outside the gene matches.

The chain joins TRBV9 to TRBJ2-3; no reliable D call. From germline, CDR1 is SGDLS and CDR2 YYNGEE. There are 15 residues in the CDR3. The V end was cut by 0 bases, the J end by 2 bases, with 10 bases between. The CDR3 here is CASSVGASPTDTQYF. The CDR3 nucleotides are TGTGCCAGCAGCGTAGGAGCTTCCCCCACAGATACGCAGTATTTT.